A single sample gave rise to the 29 T cell receptor beta chains below, sequenced in a study of T cells after yellow fever vaccination. TCRdb itself ran the 5' RACE reads through MiXCR, one entry per CDR3 protein. The sample includes around 50,000 distinct CDR3 sequences, around 7% of them seen just once. The sample in question was CD8+ T cells sorted from PBMCs, obtained less than 18 days after the first yellow fever vaccination. The receptors were gathered from a man between 18 and 29 years old who received the YFV17D yellow fever vaccine.

The gene calls are TRBV5-4 and TRBJ2-7; TRBD2 matches 9 bases. V was pared by 5 bases and J by 1 base, with 7 bases of the junction left unmatched. The CDR3 has 15 amino acids. Germline V gene data show CDR1 as SGHNT and CDR2 as YYREEE (reference sequence). DNA for the CDR3: TGTGCCAGCAGTTACAGCGGGGGGACGTCCTACGAGCAGTACTTC. It specifies CASSYSGGTSYEQYF.

Remarks on this clonotype: The junction and the germline gene differ at one end; a read error may be behind it. The J gene is TRBJ1-2, the V gene TRBV4-2; unclear D gene. The V gene's germline CDR1 is LGHNA and CDR2 YNFKEQ. This CDR3 has 13 residues. The CDR3 region is CASSPGLHYGYTF. CDR3 nucleotide sequence: TGTGCCAGCAGCCCCGGACTGCACTACGGCTACACCTTC.

This clonotype was counted ten times or more. This rearrangement joins TRBV11-3 to TRBJ2-2, with 10 bases that match TRBD1. With 5 bases clipped from V and 6 bases from J, the junction kept 12 bases outside the gene matches. The CDR3 runs to 17 residues. From germline, CDR1 is SGHNT and CDR2 YENEEA. In nucleotides, the CDR3 is TGTGCCAGCAGCAGCACCAGAGACAGGGGGCGTGCCGGGGAGCTGTTTTTT. Amino acid sequence: CASSSTRDRGRAGELFF.

This clonotype was seen many times. The rearrangement uses TRBV7-3 and TRBJ1-2; no firm D call. The V end was cut by 5 bases, the J end by 1 base, with 5 bases between. In germline, CDR1 is SGHTA, CDR2 FQGTGA. The CDR3 has 12 amino acids. CDR3 loop: CASSPLNYGYTF. The CDR3 DNA reads TGTGCCAGCAGCCCCCTTAACTATGGCTACACCTTC.

This clonotype has a count of ten or more. This chain joins TRBV7-9 and TRBJ1-1; D is unclear. Germline CDR1 reads SEHNR; CDR2 reads FQNEAQ (reference sequence). Between the trimmed V and J ends, which lost 5 bases and 1 base, there was a span of 11 bases. This CDR3 is built from 14 residues. Here the CDR3 DNA reads TGTGCCAGCAGCACGGTGGTACGGAACACTGAAGCTTTCTTT. Amino acid sequence: CASSTVVRNTEAFF.

This clonotype was seen only a few times. The CDR3 region has the DNA TGTGCCAGCAGGAAAGACGGGGGGACCTATGGCTACACCTTC. Its protein product is CASRKDGGTYGYTF. The chain has TRBV25-1 and TRBJ1-2; weak D call: TRBD1 (5 bases). V was cut by 6 bases and J by 4 bases, with 15 bases left in between. In germline, CDR1 is MGHDK, CDR2 SYGVNS. CDR3 length: 14 residues.

This clonotype has ten or more counts. The chain recombines TRBV5-1 with TRBJ1-2; no clear D gene. Trimming shortened V by 0 bases and J by 7 bases, and 7 bases separated the two germline ends. The CDR3 spans 12 residues. Germline V CDR1 and CDR2: SGHRS, YFSETQ. The CDR3 bases are TGCGCCAGCAGCTTGGGAGATTTTGGCTACACCTTC. Amino acid sequence: CASSLGDFGYTF. Full variable domain (rest looked up from reference TRBV5-1 and TRBJ1-2): KAGVTQTPRYLIKTRGQQVTLSCSPISGHRSVSWYQQTPGQGLQFLFEYFSETQRNKGNFPGRFSGRQFSNSRSEMNVSTLELGDSALYLCASSLGDFGYTFGSGTRLTVV.

This clonotype has a count of ten or more. J is TRBJ2-3 and V is TRBV29-1, with 11 positions matching TRBD2. This CDR3 contains 16 residues. After removal of 6 bases from V and 3 bases from J, the junction contained 11 bases not matched to a gene. Germline lookup yields CDR1 SQVTM and CDR2 ANQGSEA. This CDR3 reads CSVGGTSGRGTDTQYF. The CDR3 nucleotides read TGCAGCGTGGGGGGGACTAGCGGACGGGGTACAGATACGCAGTATTTT.

This clonotype was counted ten times or more. This rearrangement joins TRBV6-1 to TRBJ2-3, with a tentative D call TRBD1 (6 bases). The V gene's germline CDR1 is MNHNS and CDR2 SASEGT. This CDR3 region has 13 residues. The V gene lost 8 bases and the J gene lost 1 base, with 10 bases spanning the gap. This CDR3 reads CASFEGGTDTQYF. As DNA, the CDR3 is TGTGCCAGCTTCGAGGGGGGCACAGATACGCAGTATTTT.

This rearrangement joins TRBV7-9 to TRBJ2-2; D remains ambiguous. Trimming left V 4 bases short and J 2 bases short, with 2 bases between. The length of the CDR3 is 12 residues. CDR1 SEHNR and CDR2 FQNEAQ come from the germline V gene (reference sequence). The CDR3 loop reads CASSSNTGELFF. The DNA for the CDR3 is TGTGCCAGCAGCTCAAACACCGGGGAGCTGTTTTTT.

The sample holds many counts of this clonotype. The chain recombines TRBV5-1 with TRBJ2-5; D is perhaps TRBD2 (6 bases). Germline CDR1 SGHRS, CDR2 YFSETQ. There are 15 residues in the CDR3. V lost 4 bases, J lost 2 bases, and 15 bases lay in between. The CDR3 spells CASSPLRGGQETQYF. CDR3 sequence (DNA): TGCGCCAGCAGCCCCCTCCGGGGAGGACAAGAGACCCAGTACTTC.

This clonotype was seen at least ten times. This chain uses TRBV6-2 or TRBV6-3 with TRBJ2-7; D is unresolved. V lost 8 bases to trimming and J lost 3 bases, with 17 bases between them. The CDR3 contains 14 residues. Germline loops: CDR1 MNHEY, CDR2 SVGEGT. In nucleotides, the CDR3 is TGTGCCAGCCGCCCGTCGGGCTTAAGCTACGAGCAGTACGTC. As protein: CASRPSGLSYEQYV.

This clonotype has at least ten counts. The gene calls are TRBV12-3 or TRBV12-4 and TRBJ1-2, with TRBD1 as a possible D gene (5 bases). The germline V and J ends were trimmed by 5 bases and 0 bases, with 10 bases remaining between them. The CDR3 runs to 14 residues. The CDR3 DNA reads TGTGCCAGCAGTACACAGACAGCTAACTATGGCTACACCTTC. Its translation: CASSTQTANYGYTF.

This clonotype has at least ten counts. The chain links TRBV7-2 to TRBJ2-5, with D perhaps matching TRBD1 (6 bases). From germline, CDR1 is SGHTA and CDR2 FQGNSA. The CDR3 is 17 amino acids. The V and J ends lost 2 bases and 5 bases respectively, with 21 bases between them. This CDR3 reads CASSLRRGKYLSETQYF. In DNA, the CDR3 is TGTGCCAGCAGCTTAAGAAGGGGGAAGTACCTGTCGGAGACCCAGTACTTC.

The table lists this clonotype with many counts. This CDR3 reads CASSSLRDRGYTF. DNA for the CDR3: TGTGCCAGCAGTTCCCTCAGGGATCGGGGCTACACCTTC. The chain uses TRBV12-3 or TRBV12-4 and TRBJ1-2, with D perhaps TRBD1 (5 bases). V lost 4 bases to trimming and J lost 8 bases, with 14 bases between them. The CDR3 consists of 13 residues.

This clonotype has at least ten counts. This rearrangement joins TRBV7-9 to TRBJ2-1; no clear D gene. V lost 1 base, J lost 9 bases, and 7 bases lay in between. This CDR3 has 12 residues. Germline CDR1 is SEHNR and CDR2 is FQNEAQ (reference sequence). CDR3 loop: CASSLGQPEQFF. The CDR3 coding sequence is TGTGCCAGCAGCTTAGGTCAACCTGAGCAGTTCTTC.

Written as DNA, the CDR3 is TGCAGTGCTGGACAGGCCCGGACAGATACGCAGTATTTT. This translates into CSAGQARTDTQYF. V gene TRBV20-1 combines with J gene TRBJ2-3; TRBD1 matches 7 bases. Trimming took 5 bases from V and 3 from J; bases not matched to a gene: 5. CDR3 length equals 13 residues. CDR1 is DFQATT, CDR2 SNEGSKA, per germline (reference sequence).

The table lists this clonotype with many counts. This chain joins TRBV6-5 and TRBJ2-7, with 11 bases that match TRBD2. CDR1 is MNHEY, CDR2 SVGAGI, per germline. The CDR3 contains 15 residues. V lost 5 bases, J lost 6 bases, and 9 bases stayed unmatched. CDR3 coding DNA: TGTGCCAGCAGTCCTATAGCGGGGGGGCCCGTCGAGCAGTACTTC. Amino acids: CASSPIAGGPVEQYF.

DNA for the CDR3: TGTGCCAGCAGCTTGGGGACAGCCTACACAGATACGCAGTATTTT. Translation: CASSLGTAYTDTQYF. The rearrangement uses TRBV5-6 and TRBJ2-3; TRBD1 might be the D (6 bases). Deletions cut 0 bases from V and 2 bases from J, with 10 bases between. This CDR3 is 15 amino acids long. In germline, CDR1 is SGHDT, CDR2 YYEEEE. The full variable domain, rest sourced from reference TRBV5-6 and TRBJ2-3, is DAGVTQSPTHLIKTRGQQVTLRCSPKSGHDTVSWYQQALGQGPQFIFQYYEEEERQRGNFPDRFSGHQFPNYSSELNVNALLLGDSALYLCASSLGTAYTDTQYFGPGTRLTVL.

This clonotype was recorded many times. The chain carries TRBV12-3 or TRBV12-4 and TRBJ2-3; 12 bases agree with TRBD2. With V trimmed by 6 bases and J by 4 bases, 8 bases remained unmatched. This CDR3 has 16 amino acids. The CDR3: CASSRMTSGGADTQYF. CDR3 sequence (DNA): TGTGCCAGCAGCCGGATGACTAGCGGGGGTGCAGATACGCAGTATTTT.

This clonotype was detected ten times or more. The rearrangement joins TRBV20-1 to TRBJ1-5; D unclear. This CDR3 spans 17 amino acids. Trimming pared 0 bases from V and 4 bases from J, leaving 19 bases between. Per germline, CDR1 DFQATT and CDR2 SNEGSKA (reference sequence). CDR3 DNA sequence: TGCAGTGCTAGAGATGGTTCGTACAGAGAAAGAAATCAGCCCCAGCATTTT. It yields the protein CSARDGSYRERNQPQHF.

This clonotype was recorded a few times. This sequence joins TRBV9 and TRBJ1-4; D perhaps matches TRBD1 (6 bases). Germline V gives CDR1 SGDLS, CDR2 YYNGEE. Trimming pared 3 bases from V and 0 bases from J, leaving 12 bases between. This CDR3 comprises 16 residues. CDR3 bases: TGTGCCAGCAGCGCCGGACAGAGTTCAACTAATGAAAAACTGTTTTTT. Translation: CASSAGQSSTNEKLFF.

This clonotype was detected ten times or more. V gene TRBV6-4 combines with J gene TRBJ2-3; D might be TRBD2 (6 bases). Germline V CDR1 and CDR2: MRHNA, SNTAGT. The CDR3 length is 15 residues. Between the trimmed V and J ends, which lost 0 bases and 0 bases, there was a span of 7 bases. The DNA of the CDR3 is TGTGCCAGCAGTGACTCAGCGGGTAGCACAGATACGCAGTATTTT. Translation: CASSDSAGSTDTQYF.

This clonotype was seen ten or more times. The chain combines TRBV7-6 with TRBJ1-5; no definite D call. Trimming cost V 2 bases and J 3 bases, with 8 bases left between them. The CDR3 has 14 amino acids. Germline CDR1 is SGHVS and CDR2 is FNYEAQ. In DNA form, the CDR3 reads TGTGCCAGCAGCTTAACCGGGTCCAATCAGCCCCAGCATTTT. It encodes CASSLTGSNQPQHF. Supplemented by reference TRBV7-6 and TRBJ1-5, the full variable domain reads GAGVSQSPRYKVTKRGQDVALRCDPISGHVSLYWYRQALGQGPEFLTYFNYEAQQDKSGLPNDRFSAERPEGSISTLTIQRTEQRDSAMYRCASSLTGSNQPQHFGDGTRLSIL.

This clonotype was observed a handful of times. The chain has TRBV14 and TRBJ1-2; D is possibly TRBD1 (5 bases). The CDR3 length is 14 residues. Trimming took 1 base from V and 4 from J, leaving 10 bases between them. Germline V lookup: CDR1 SGHDN, CDR2 FVKESK. The CDR3 loop reads CASSQVVGGYGYTF. The DNA of the CDR3 is TGTGCCAGCAGCCAAGTCGTGGGGGGCTATGGCTACACCTTC.

In its sample, this clonotype was seen many times. The chain links TRBV10-2 to TRBJ2-3; D is unresolved. V lost 3 bases to trimming and J lost 4 bases, with 14 bases between them. Looked up from germline, CDR1 is WSHSY and CDR2 is SAAADI. CDR3 size: 15 residues. As DNA, the CDR3 is TGCGCCAGCAGTGATATACGGGCCCCTCCAGATACGCAGTATTTT. As protein: CASSDIRAPPDTQYF.

This clonotype was counted many times. The chain joins TRBV4-1 to TRBJ1-3, with D uncertain. The germline V gene encodes CDR1 MGHRA and CDR2 YSYEKL. CDR3 length: 14 amino acids. V lost 0 bases and J lost 4, with 7 bases in between. Written as DNA, the CDR3 is TGCGCCAGCAGCCAAGACGGCGCGGGAAACACCATATATTTT. This encodes CASSQDGAGNTIYF.

In the case of this clonotype: A clone one base away is much larger, so this may be a read error. The V and J genes are TRBV5-6 and TRBJ2-3; the D call may be TRBD1 or TRBD2 (5 bases each). The germline CDR1 and CDR2 sequences are SGHDT and YYEEEE. The CDR3 totals 15 residues. The CDR3 DNA reads TGTACCAGCAGCTTGGATGGGGGAGGCACAGATACGCAGTATTTT. This codes for CTSSLDGGGTDTQYF.

This clonotype was seen repeatedly, ten times or more. The chain joins TRBV6-5 to TRBJ1-2; D remains unclear. Germline lookup yields CDR1 MNHEY and CDR2 SVGAGI. The CDR3 sequence is 14 residues long. The CDR3 DNA reads as TGTGAAAAGGGTAGCGCCGTGGCTAACTATGGCTACACCTTC. This sequence encodes CEKGSAVANYGYTF.